This T cell receptor beta chain was identified in a study of blood T cell repertoires in COVID-19 (dated by TCRdb to about 2020). Looking at the study overall: Collaborator samples came from the United States, Italy and Spain and covered acute and convalescent phases of COVID-19. The material from the prospective study consisted of cDNA or gDNA derived from T cells, B-cell-depleted T cells, or PBMCs. The dataset comprised deeply sampled blood TCRbeta repertoires from subjects exposed to, actively infected with, or recovered from COVID-19. The repertoires were released in a freely available public database intended as a resource for research on the immune response to SARS-CoV-2. The samples were drawn from the first 160 participants of the ongoing ImmuneRACE study and from about 1,200 subjects provided by 6 global collaborators. A de-identified subject ID, COVID-19 status, age in years and sex were almost always included in the sample metadata. Where available, HLA class I and class II types were taken from metadata supplied by the sample provider and were not determined by assay-based typing.

Concerning this clone itself: There is no known antigen for this receptor. One base away there is no much larger clone; base qualities are not given.

TCRbeta CDR3 regions were amplified from genomic DNA by means of the immunoSEQ Assay, a bias-controlled multiplex PCR. Per the authors' processing: The number of nucleated cells in each sample was estimated by amplification of reference gene primers within the assay. To quantify the absolute abundance of each unique TCRbeta CDR3 rearrangement, sequence reads were collapsed and filtered. For each sample, productive Simpson clonality was calculated as the square root of Simpson's diversity index across productive rearrangements. TCRdb took this table from immuneACCESS and kept in-frame rearrangements with V and J called. Such tables lack part of the clones; where checked against another copy, unresolved V genes explain under half of the gap, and the rest is unexplained. The DNA gave D and trimming, while V, J and clone size come from that table. Within this sample are 140,000 or so clones, with 70% to 80% of them counted one time only. 4.5% to 5% of the sample is in the top ten clones.

The CDR3, cysteine through phenylalanine, is 17 amino acids long. CDR3 DNA is the only sequence kept; it has 51 bases, read in frame from the first base. As encoded in the germline V gene (reference sequence), CDR1 is MNHEY while CDR2 is SMNVEV. Relative to germline, V is missing 3 bases and J is missing 8 bases, with 18 bases of the junction outside any gene match. At one collaborating source in Seattle, patients were enrolled during active infection and were followed longitudinally through the course of disease. Each collaborating institution followed its own protocols to collect whole blood in K2EDTA tubes. For TCRbeta analysis, collaborators shipped samples in one of three forms: frozen whole blood, isolated PBMCs, or DNA extracted from either of those sample types. Broad study findings and their caveats: The quantity of clinical and demographic metadata differed by source and by participant and was supplied without curation.

This clonotype was sampled from a woman aged 70-85 years with COVID-19, enrolled during active disease. Specimen: peripheral blood. The rearrangement joined TRBV27 to TRBJ1-2; 7 central bases correspond to TRBD1. The nucleotide sequence reads TGTGCCAGCAGTTTCTCCTCAACCGGGACAGCGCTTTTGGGCTACACCTTC. Protein translation: CASSFSSTGTALLGYTF.